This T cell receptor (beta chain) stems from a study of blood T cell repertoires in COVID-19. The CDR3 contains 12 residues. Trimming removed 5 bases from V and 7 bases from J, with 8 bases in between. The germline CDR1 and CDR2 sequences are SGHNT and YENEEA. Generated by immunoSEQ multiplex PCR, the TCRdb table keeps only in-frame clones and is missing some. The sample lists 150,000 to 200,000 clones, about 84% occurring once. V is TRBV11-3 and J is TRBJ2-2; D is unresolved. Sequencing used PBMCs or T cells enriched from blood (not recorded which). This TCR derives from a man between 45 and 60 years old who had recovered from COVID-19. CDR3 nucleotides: TGTGCCAGCAGCCCGTGGAGCGGGGAGCTGTTTTTT. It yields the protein CASSPWSGELFF.